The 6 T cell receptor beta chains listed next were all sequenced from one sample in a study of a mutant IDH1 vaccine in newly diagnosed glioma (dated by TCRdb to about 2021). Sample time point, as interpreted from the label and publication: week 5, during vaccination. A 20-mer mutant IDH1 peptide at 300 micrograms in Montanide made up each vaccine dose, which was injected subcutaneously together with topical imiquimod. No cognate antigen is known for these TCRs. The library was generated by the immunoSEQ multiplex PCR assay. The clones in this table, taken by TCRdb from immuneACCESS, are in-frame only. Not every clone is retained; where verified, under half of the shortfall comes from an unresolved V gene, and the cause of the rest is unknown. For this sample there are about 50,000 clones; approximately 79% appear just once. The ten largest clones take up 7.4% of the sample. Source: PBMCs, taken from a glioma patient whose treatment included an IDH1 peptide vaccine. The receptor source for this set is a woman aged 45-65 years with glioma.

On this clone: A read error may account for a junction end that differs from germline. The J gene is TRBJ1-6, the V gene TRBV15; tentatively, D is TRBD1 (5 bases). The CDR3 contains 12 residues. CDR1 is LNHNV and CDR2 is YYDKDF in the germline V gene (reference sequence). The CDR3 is CATGRDNSPLHF. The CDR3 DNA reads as TGTGCCACCGGCAGGGATAATTCACCCCTCCACTTT.

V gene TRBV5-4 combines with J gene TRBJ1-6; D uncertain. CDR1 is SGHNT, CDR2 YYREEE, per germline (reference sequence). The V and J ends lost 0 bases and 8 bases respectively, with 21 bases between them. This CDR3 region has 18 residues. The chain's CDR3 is CASSLGVSAPTDYSPLHF. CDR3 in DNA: TGTGCCAGCAGCTTGGGGGTATCAGCCCCGACCGATTATTCACCCCTCCACTTT. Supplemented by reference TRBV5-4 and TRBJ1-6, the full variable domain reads ETGVTQSPTHLIKTRGQQVTLRCSSQSGHNTVSWYQQALGQGPQFIFQYYREEENGRGNFPPRFSGLQFPNYSSELNVNALELDDSALYLCASSLGVSAPTDYSPLHFGNGTRLTVT.

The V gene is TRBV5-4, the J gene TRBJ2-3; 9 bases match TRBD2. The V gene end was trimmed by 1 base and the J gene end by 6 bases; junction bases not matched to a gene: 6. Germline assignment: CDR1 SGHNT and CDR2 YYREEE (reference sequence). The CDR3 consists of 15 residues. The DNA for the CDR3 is TGTGCCAGCAGCTTGTACGCGGGGGGGCACGATACGCAGTATTTT. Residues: CASSLYAGGHDTQYF.

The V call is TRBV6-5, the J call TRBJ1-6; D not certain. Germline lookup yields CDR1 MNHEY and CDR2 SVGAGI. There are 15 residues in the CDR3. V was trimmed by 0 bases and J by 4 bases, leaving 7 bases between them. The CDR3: CASSYSWQYNSPLHF. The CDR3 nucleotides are TGTGCCAGCAGTTACTCGTGGCAGTATAATTCACCCCTCCACTTT.

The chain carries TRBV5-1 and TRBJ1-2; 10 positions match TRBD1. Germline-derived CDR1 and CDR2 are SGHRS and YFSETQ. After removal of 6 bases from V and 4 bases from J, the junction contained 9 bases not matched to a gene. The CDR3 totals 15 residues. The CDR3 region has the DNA TGCGCCAGCACCCCGACAGGGGGCGCAACCTATGGCTACACCTTC. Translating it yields CASTPTGGATYGYTF. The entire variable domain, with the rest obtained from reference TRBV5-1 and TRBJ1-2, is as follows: KAGVTQTPRYLIKTRGQQVTLSCSPISGHRSVSWYQQTPGQGLQFLFEYFSETQRNKGNFPGRFSGRQFSNSRSEMNVSTLELGDSALYLCASTPTGGATYGYTFGSGTRLTVV.

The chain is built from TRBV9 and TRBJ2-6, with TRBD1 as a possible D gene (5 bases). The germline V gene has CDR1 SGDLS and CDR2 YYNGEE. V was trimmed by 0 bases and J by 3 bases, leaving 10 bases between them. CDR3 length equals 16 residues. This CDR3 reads CASSVGFGHGANVLTF. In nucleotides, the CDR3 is TGTGCCAGCAGCGTAGGTTTTGGACATGGGGCCAACGTCCTGACTTTC.